This entry lists 29 T cell receptor beta chains sequenced from one sample in a study of shared clonotypes between healthy human individuals. Clones were read by immunoSEQ multiplex PCR, and TCRdb kept only the in-frame ones, dropping some. This sample has about 2.1 million clones; about 93% occur once, and the top ten carry more than 1.5%. CD8 cells classed as naive were CD45RO-negative and positively selected for CCR7, excluding terminally differentiated effector memory CD45RA+ cells. The sequenced sample consisted of naive CD8+ T cells from PBMCs. The source is a man between 18 and 29 years old in good health. Some clones in this sample may be carry-over from other donors' samples.

V gene TRBV9 combines with J gene TRBJ2-5; D might be TRBD2 (6 bases). This CDR3 has 15 residues. V lost 0 bases and J 5 bases, leaving 14 bases between the germline ends. Germline V gene sequence: CDR1 SGDLS, CDR2 YYNGEE. The CDR3 loop is CASSVVGGFGETQYF. The CDR3 DNA reads TGTGCCAGCAGCGTAGTAGGAGGGTTCGGGGAGACCCAGTACTTC.

This chain uses TRBV7-9 with TRBJ1-2; D is possibly TRBD1 (5 bases). V was trimmed by 5 bases and J by 4 bases, leaving 14 bases between them. From germline, CDR1 is SEHNR and CDR2 FQNEAQ (reference sequence). This CDR3 has 14 residues. CDR3 DNA sequence: TGTGCCAGCAGCGAGAGGGCAGGGACCTATGGCTACACCTTC. It is translated as CASSERAGTYGYTF.

The chain links TRBV27 to TRBJ2-7, with 13 nucleotides matching TRBD2. Germline trimming cut 6 bases from V and 3 bases from J; bases unmatched to any gene: 2. The CDR3 contains 14 residues. Germline V CDR1 and CDR2: MNHEY, SMNVEV (reference sequence). In DNA, the CDR3 is TGTGCCAGCAGCCGGACTAGCGGGGGCTACGAGCAGTACTTC. It encodes CASSRTSGGYEQYF.

The chain uses TRBV27 and TRBJ1-2, with TRBD1 matching 7 bases. In germline, CDR1 is MNHEY, CDR2 SMNVEV (reference sequence). This CDR3 region has 14 residues. Losses at the gene ends were 3 bases for V and 5 bases for J; bases not matched to a gene: 6. The CDR3 region has the DNA TGTGCCAGCAGTTTTACCGGGACAGATTATGGCTACACCTTC. It specifies CASSFTGTDYGYTF.

Note on this clone: The sample contains more than one DNA sequence encoding this CDR3. The V and J genes are TRBV7-9 and TRBJ2-1; 7 nucleotides agree with TRBD2. Per germline, CDR1 SEHNR and CDR2 FQNEAQ (reference sequence). This CDR3 has 12 amino acids. J gave up 10 bases and V 3 bases, and 3 bases lay outside the gene matches. In DNA form, the CDR3 reads TGTGCCAGCAGCTTGGGAGCGGGAGAGCAGTTCTTC. Its translation: CASSLGAGEQFF.

Regarding this clone: This CDR3 is also generated by other DNA sequences in the sample. The J gene is TRBJ1-1, the V gene TRBV7-6, with TRBD1 as a possible D gene (5 bases). The CDR3 contains 13 residues. Germline CDR1 and CDR2: SGHVS and FNYEAQ. Trimming pared 5 bases from V and 1 base from J, leaving 8 bases between. In DNA form, the CDR3 reads TGTGCCAGCAGCGATGACAGGAACACTGAAGCTTTCTTT. Its translation is CASSDDRNTEAFF.

The chain carries TRBV5-5 and TRBJ2-2; no clear D. This CDR3 comprises 14 residues. Germline V gene lookup returns CDR1 SGHKS and CDR2 YYEKEE (reference sequence). V was pared by 0 bases and J by 1 base, with 4 bases between. The CDR3 region has the DNA TGTGCCAGCAGCTTGGTACGGAACACCGGGGAGCTGTTTTTT. The encoded protein is CASSLVRNTGELFF.

V and J are TRBV28 and TRBJ2-7, with TRBD1 matching over 10 bases. Trimming cost V 6 bases and J 2 bases; bases outside gene matches: 13. This CDR3 has 17 amino acids. Germline assignment: CDR1 MDHEN and CDR2 SYDVKM. In DNA form, the CDR3 reads TGTGCCAGCAGACCATTCTTGCGGGGGACAGGGGCCTACGAGCAGTACTTC. Amino acid sequence: CASRPFLRGTGAYEQYF.

The chain uses TRBV29-1 and TRBJ2-7; TRBD1 is a possible D gene (6 bases). The CDR3 extends over 13 amino acids. Trimming left V 7 bases short and J 1 base short, with 14 bases between. CDR1 and CDR2 from the germline V gene are SQVTM and ANQGSEA. The CDR3 DNA is TGCAGCGCCTTGGGACACAAATCCTACGAGCAGTACTTC. It translates to CSALGHKSYEQYF.

The V and J genes are TRBV7-9 and TRBJ1-1; D ambiguous. The CDR3 is made up of 12 amino acids. Trimming removed 1 base from V and 12 bases from J, with 12 bases in between. Germline CDR1 reads SEHNR; CDR2 reads FQNEAQ (reference sequence). The CDR3, as DNA: TGTGCCAGCAGCTTAGGGAACCCCGATCCTTTCTTT. It specifies CASSLGNPDPFF.

The J gene is TRBJ2-7, the V gene TRBV27; D is uncertain. Trimming removed 1 base from V and 2 bases from J, with 9 bases in between. Germline V gene lookup returns CDR1 MNHEY and CDR2 SMNVEV (reference sequence). This CDR3 comprises 14 residues. The chain's CDR3 is CASSLLNRAYEQYF. The CDR3 DNA reads TGTGCCAGCAGTTTATTAAATAGGGCCTACGAGCAGTACTTC.

Comment on this clone: An end of the junction does not agree with germline; a read error may underlie this. The chain joins TRBV11-2 to TRBJ2-7, with 8 bases aligning to TRBD2. CDR1 SGHAT and CDR2 FQNNGV come from the germline V gene. This CDR3 has 15 amino acids. CDR3 nucleotide sequence: TGTGCCAGCAGTTTAGGGCTAGCGGGTATGTACGAGCAGTACTTC. This gives the protein CASSLGLAGMYEQYF.

The chain combines TRBV7-9 with TRBJ2-7; 8 positions agree with TRBD2. Trimming took 5 bases from V and 6 from J; bases not matched to a gene: 12. The V gene's germline CDR1 is SEHNR and CDR2 FQNEAQ (reference sequence). This CDR3 contains 15 residues. CDR3 in amino acids: CASSSQRELDFEQYF. The CDR3 region has the DNA TGTGCCAGCAGCAGCCAGCGGGAGCTGGATTTCGAGCAGTACTTC.

This clone was seen only once. The J gene is TRBJ1-5, the V gene TRBV6-6, with D unresolved. V lost 6 bases and J 2 bases, leaving 14 bases between the germline ends. Germline V gives CDR1 MNHNY, CDR2 SVGAGI (reference sequence). The CDR3 totals 15 residues. Here the CDR3 reads CASRSLNEGNQPQHF. The CDR3 coding sequence is TGTGCCAGCAGATCTCTCAACGAGGGCAATCAGCCCCAGCATTTT.

This chain uses TRBV6-1 with TRBJ2-7; tentative D call: TRBD2 (6 bases). V dropped 3 bases and J dropped 0 bases, with 12 bases sitting between them. Germline CDR1 is MNHNS and CDR2 is SASEGT. The CDR3 has 15 amino acids. As DNA, the CDR3 is TGTGCCAGCAGTGAGCGGGGTCCCTACTCCTACGAGCAGTACTTC. This gives the protein CASSERGPYSYEQYF.

This clone occurred once. J is TRBJ2-4 and V is TRBV25-1; perhaps TRBD2 as D (5 bases). Germline V gene sequence: CDR1 MGHDK, CDR2 SYGVNS. The CDR3 length is 15 residues. Trimming removed 3 bases at V and 2 bases at J, with 11 bases between. CDR3 residues: CASSDVAGTKNIQYF. The DNA for the CDR3 is TGTGCCAGCAGTGATGTTGCCGGGACCAAAAACATTCAGTACTTC.

The genes are TRBV7-8 and TRBJ2-7; D tentatively reads TRBD1 or TRBD2 (5 bases each). Germline CDR1 and CDR2: SGHVS and FQNEAQ. V dropped 6 bases and J dropped 3 bases, with 15 bases sitting between them. The CDR3 extends over 14 amino acids. CDR3 sequence reads: CASSSWDEGYEQYF. As DNA, the CDR3 is TGTGCCAGCAGTTCCTGGGACGAAGGCTACGAGCAGTACTTC.

This chain uses TRBV10-3 with TRBJ2-2; D might be TRBD1 (5 bases). V lost 0 bases to trimming and J lost 1 base, with 6 bases between them. Germline V gene sequence: CDR1 ENHRY, CDR2 SYGVKD. This CDR3 has 15 residues. Here the CDR3 DNA reads TGTGCCATCAGTGAGTCTCAGGGGAACACCGGGGAGCTGTTTTTT. This sequence encodes CAISESQGNTGELFF.

The rearrangement joins TRBV6-4 to TRBJ2-7; TRBD2 might be the D (6 bases). The germline V gene has CDR1 MRHNA and CDR2 SNTAGT. V was trimmed by 6 bases and J by 4 bases, leaving 16 bases between them. This CDR3 region has 14 residues. CDR3 amino acids: CASSDVGGAYEQYF. The CDR3 bases are TGTGCCAGCAGCGACGTGGGGGGTGCTTACGAGCAGTACTTC.

This clone has just a few counts. The chain uses TRBV29-1 and TRBJ1-1; D is unclear. The CDR3 totals 8 residues. Germline values: CDR1 SQVTM, CDR2 ANQGSEA. Trimming pared 8 bases from V and 7 bases from J, leaving 5 bases between. The CDR3 loop is CSTNEAFF. CDR3 bases: TGCAGCACCAATGAAGCTTTCTTT.

V is TRBV7-9 and J is TRBJ2-2, with TRBD2 matching over 9 bases. This CDR3 contains 16 residues. Trimming took 5 bases from V and 5 from J; bases not matched to a gene: 9. Germline-derived CDR1 and CDR2 are SEHNR and FQNEAQ (reference sequence). The CDR3 DNA sequence: TGTGCCAGCAGCCCCACCGGACTAGCGCGGACCGGGGAGCTGTTTTTT. Amino acids: CASSPTGLARTGELFF.

The chain recombines TRBV5-1 with TRBJ2-5; TRBD2 matches at 12 bases. J gave up 2 bases and V 7 bases, and 12 bases lay outside the gene matches. This CDR3 has 17 residues. CDR1 and CDR2 (germline): SGHRS, YFSETQ. The CDR3 DNA reads as TGCGCCAGCGTGGGGGTTACTAGCGGGAGGAAACAAGAGACCCAGTACTTC. This sequence encodes CASVGVTSGRKQETQYF.

The gene calls are TRBV6-5 and TRBJ2-2; TRBD2 matches 15 bases. Per the germline V gene, CDR1 is MNHEY and CDR2 is SVGAGI. CDR3 length equals 15 residues. J was trimmed by 7 bases and V by 10 bases; bases with no gene match: 7. The CDR3 is CATSGLAGGYGELFF. The CDR3 DNA is TGTGCCACCTCGGGACTAGCGGGAGGTTACGGGGAGCTGTTTTTT.

The V and J genes are TRBV27 and TRBJ1-4; 7 bases agree with TRBD1. This CDR3 comprises 16 residues. The germline V gene has CDR1 MNHEY and CDR2 SMNVEV (reference sequence). V was clipped by 5 bases and J by 1 base; unmatched bases: 7. CDR3 coding DNA: TGTGCCAGCAGTCTCCGACAGGGATTAACTAATGAAAAACTGTTTTTT. Its translation is CASSLRQGLTNEKLFF.

The chain uses TRBV9 and TRBJ2-1; 9 bases are shared with TRBD2. The CDR3 runs to 16 residues. Germline CDR1 and CDR2: SGDLS and YYNGEE. The junction had 7 bases not matched to a gene; V was cut back by 3 bases and J by 3 bases. The DNA of the CDR3 is TGTGCCAGCAGCGCGTCCAGGACTAGCGACTACAATGAGCAGTTCTTC. Amino acid sequence: CASSASRTSDYNEQFF.

This chain connects TRBV4-1 to TRBJ2-7; 7 bases match TRBD1. CDR1 is MGHRA and CDR2 is YSYEKL in the germline V gene. Losses at the gene ends were 2 bases for V and 2 bases for J; bases not matched to a gene: 9. The CDR3 sequence is 16 residues long. The CDR3 reads CASSQRWTGTAYEQYF. CDR3 in DNA: TGCGCCAGCAGCCAACGGTGGACAGGTACTGCCTACGAGCAGTACTTC.

The V call is TRBV7-2, the J call TRBJ2-7; 7 nucleotides agree with TRBD1. Unmatched junction bases numbered 8, after V lost 0 bases and J lost 6 bases. Per germline, CDR1 SGHTA and CDR2 FQGNSA. This CDR3 comprises 15 residues. This CDR3 is CASSLAQGVHLEQYF. The CDR3 nucleotides read TGTGCCAGCAGCTTAGCGCAGGGGGTCCATCTCGAGCAGTACTTC.

The chain links TRBV27 to TRBJ2-3; D not certain. From germline, CDR1 is MNHEY and CDR2 SMNVEV (reference sequence). This CDR3 region has 14 residues. Trimming removed 0 bases at V and 2 bases at J, with 6 bases between. Here the CDR3 reads CASSLSQDTDTQYF. DNA for the CDR3: TGTGCCAGCAGTTTATCCCAGGACACAGATACGCAGTATTTT.

This sequence joins TRBV27 and TRBJ1-2; tentative D call: TRBD1 (5 bases). The CDR3 is 18 amino acids. The V end was cut by 4 bases, the J end by 0 bases, with 21 bases between. CDR1 MNHEY and CDR2 SMNVEV come from the germline V gene (reference sequence). CDR3 sequence reads: CASSSTHRGLNPNYGYTF. For the CDR3, the DNA is TGTGCCAGCAGTTCCACCCACCGGGGCCTAAATCCTAACTATGGCTACACCTTC.